The 22 T cell receptor beta chains reported below all come from one sample, sequenced in a study of blood T cell repertoires in COVID-19. Assay used: immunoSEQ multiplex PCR; TCRdb lists only in-frame clones, some missing. The profile shows around 130,000 clones, approximately 88% of them singletons. Input material: peripheral blood. These receptors came from a man in his 70s with active COVID-19.

This chain uses TRBV6-5 with TRBJ1-5; 7 bases map to TRBD1. There are 15 residues in the CDR3. Germline CDR1 MNHEY, CDR2 SVGAGI. V was pared by 5 bases and J by 4 bases, with 8 bases of the junction left unmatched. The CDR3 loop is CASSPGTARNQPQHF. CDR3 nucleotides: TGTGCCAGCAGTCCTGGGACAGCCCGTAATCAGCCCCAGCATTTT.

This clone was detected only a few times. This chain uses TRBV7-9 with TRBJ1-2; D is unresolved. Germline V CDR1 and CDR2: SEHNR, FQNEAQ (reference sequence). Between the trimmed V and J ends, which lost 1 base and 8 bases, there was a span of 14 bases. The CDR3 is 14 amino acids. CDR3 residues: CASSLGGAVIGYTF. The CDR3 nucleotides read TGTGCCAGCAGCTTAGGTGGCGCGGTGATCGGCTACACCTTC.

This chain links TRBV6-6 with TRBJ2-5, with a tentative D call TRBD1 (6 bases). CDR3 length equals 14 residues. The germline V and J ends were trimmed by 6 bases and 6 bases, with 17 bases remaining between them. Per germline, CDR1 MNHNY and CDR2 SVGAGI (reference sequence). The CDR3 protein is CASSPAQGTQTQYF. CDR3 nucleotide sequence: TGTGCCAGCAGCCCCGCACAGGGTACGCAGACCCAGTACTTC.

This clone was seen just once. V gene TRBV11-1 combines with J gene TRBJ2-5; perhaps TRBD1 as D (6 bases). Trimming shortened V by 4 bases and J by 4 bases, and 7 bases separated the two germline ends. Germline CDR1 reads SGHAT; CDR2 reads FQDESV (reference sequence). The CDR3 consists of 12 residues. This chain's CDR3 is CASSSDRETQYF. The CDR3 DNA reads as TGTGCCAGCAGCTCGGACAGAGAGACCCAGTACTTC.

This clone was observed a handful of times. The chain carries TRBV5-1 and TRBJ2-7; a weak D match, TRBD2 (5 bases). The V gene lost 1 base and the J gene lost 3 bases, with 8 bases spanning the gap. This CDR3 contains 13 residues. Germline-derived CDR1 and CDR2 are SGHRS and YFSETQ. The DNA of the CDR3 is TGCGCCAGCAGCTTGCTCGGGGACTACGAGCAGTACTTC. Protein: CASSLLGDYEQYF. The entire variable domain, with the rest obtained from reference TRBV5-1 and TRBJ2-7, is as follows: KAGVTQTPRYLIKTRGQQVTLSCSPISGHRSVSWYQQTPGQGLQFLFEYFSETQRNKGNFPGRFSGRQFSNSRSEMNVSTLELGDSALYLCASSLLGDYEQYFGPGTRLTVT.

The CDR3 spells CASSFPTGTGKYEQYF. For the CDR3, the DNA is TGTGCCAGCAGCTTCCCCACCGGGACAGGCAAGTACGAGCAGTACTTC. The V and J genes are TRBV7-2 and TRBJ2-7; the match to TRBD1 covers 8 bases. The CDR3 runs to 16 residues. Germline loops: CDR1 SGHTA, CDR2 FQGNSA. J lost 4 bases, V lost 3 bases, and 11 bases had no gene match.

V usage is TRBV18 and J usage is TRBJ1-3; the match to TRBD1 covers 8 bases. The junction had 8 bases not matched to a gene; V was cut back by 1 base and J by 0 bases. This CDR3 contains 18 residues. Germline V gives CDR1 KGHSH, CDR2 LQKENI. This CDR3 reads CASSPLTGALSSGNTIYF. CDR3 nucleotide sequence: TGTGCCAGCTCACCACTGACAGGGGCCCTAAGCTCTGGAAACACCATATATTTT.

The J gene is TRBJ2-1, the V gene TRBV3-1 (or the pseudogene TRBV3-2); TRBD2 matches at 11 bases. The V and J ends lost 3 bases and 9 bases, in that order; junction bases with no gene match: 10. Germline lookup yields CDR1 LGHDT and CDR2 YNNKEL (reference sequence). The CDR3 consists of 16 residues. The CDR3 bases are TGTGCCAGCAGCCATCGATCGACTAGCGGGACGGTTGAGCAGTTCTTC. It translates to CASSHRSTSGTVEQFF.

V usage is TRBV5-1 and J usage is TRBJ2-7; D remains unclear. Germline CDR1 reads SGHRS; CDR2 reads YFSETQ. The V end lost 0 bases, the J end lost 7 bases, and 8 bases lay between the germline ends. The CDR3 covers 12 residues. The CDR3 region is CASSLGSWEQYF. CDR3 bases: TGCGCCAGCAGCTTGGGGAGTTGGGAGCAGTACTTC.

This chain uses TRBV18 with TRBJ2-3, with 8 nucleotides matching TRBD2. The CDR3 totals 17 residues. CDR1 is KGHSH, CDR2 LQKENI, per germline. V was clipped by 2 bases and J by 6 bases; unmatched bases: 13. The CDR3 nucleotides are TGTGCCAGCTCACCAATCCCCCTAAGCGGGAGCCCCGATACGCAGTATTTT. Residues: CASSPIPLSGSPDTQYF.

This sequence joins TRBV28 and TRBJ1-5; D is unclear. The CDR3 runs to 15 residues. Trimming pared 5 bases from V and 3 bases from J, leaving 14 bases between. Germline V gene sequence: CDR1 MDHEN, CDR2 SYDVKM. This CDR3 is CASSPPPGINQPQHF. DNA of the CDR3: TGTGCCAGCAGTCCGCCCCCGGGGATCAATCAGCCCCAGCATTTT.

The chain combines TRBV19 with TRBJ1-2; D not certain. The CDR3 sequence is 14 residues long. CDR1 is LNHDA, CDR2 SQIVND, per germline (reference sequence). The V gene lost 6 bases and the J gene lost 4 bases, with 15 bases spanning the gap. The CDR3 DNA is TGTGCCAGTAGCGAGAAGGCGGCCGTCTATGGCTACACCTTC. Its translation is CASSEKAAVYGYTF.

The rearrangement uses TRBV15 and TRBJ2-7; the D gene is possibly TRBD1 (6 bases). V was shortened by 3 bases and J by 2 bases, with 14 bases between the two germline ends. CDR3 length: 15 amino acids. CDR1 is LNHNV, CDR2 YYDKDF, per germline (reference sequence). In DNA, the CDR3 is TGTGCCACCAGCAGCTTAACAGGGTATGCCTACGAGCAGTACTTC. Amino acids: CATSSLTGYAYEQYF.

The chain has TRBV7-2 and TRBJ1-1; TRBD1 agrees at 9 bases. The CDR3 extends over 13 amino acids. The germline CDR1 and CDR2 sequences are SGHTA and FQGNSA. The DNA for the CDR3 is TGTGCTAGCGGGGACAGGGTGGCCACTGAAGCTTTCTTT. Translated: CASGDRVATEAFF.

The chain employs TRBV5-1 and TRBJ2-7, with unresolved D. The CDR3 totals 14 residues. Trimming cost V 1 base and J 1 base, with 9 bases left between them. Germline CDR1 SGHRS, CDR2 YFSETQ. CDR3: CASSLSAGSYEQYF. CDR3 nucleotides: TGCGCCAGCAGCTTGTCGGCAGGTTCCTACGAGCAGTACTTC.

The chain recombines TRBV27 with TRBJ2-7, with D possibly being TRBD1 (5 bases). Trimming stripped 8 bases from V and 4 bases from J, with 15 bases between. The CDR3 has 13 residues. Germline V gives CDR1 MNHEY, CDR2 SMNVEV (reference sequence). The CDR3 DNA follows: TGTGCCAGCGCTCTAATAAGGGGTTACGAGCAGTACTTC. It codes for CASALIRGYEQYF.

The chain couples TRBV5-6 to TRBJ1-1; 9 bases map to TRBD1. Trimming cost V 3 bases and J 6 bases; bases outside gene matches: 12. The CDR3 is made up of 16 amino acids. From germline, CDR1 is SGHDT and CDR2 YYEEEE. CDR3 loop: CASSWRQGGLLAEAFF. CDR3 DNA sequence: TGTGCCAGCAGCTGGAGACAGGGGGGGCTACTGGCTGAAGCTTTCTTT.

The chain joins TRBV6-5 to TRBJ2-7; 7 bases align to TRBD1. With 4 bases clipped from V and 2 bases from J, the junction kept 11 bases outside the gene matches. The germline CDR1 and CDR2 sequences are MNHEY and SVGAGI. The CDR3 is made up of 16 amino acids. CDR3: CASSLDGDRAAYEQYF. As DNA, the CDR3 is TGTGCCAGCAGTTTAGATGGGGACAGAGCTGCCTACGAGCAGTACTTC.

This clone has only one observation. V gene TRBV27 combines with J gene TRBJ2-3; TRBD1 matches at 8 bases. Germline V gives CDR1 MNHEY, CDR2 SMNVEV (reference sequence). This CDR3 region has 14 residues. V was pared by 8 bases and J by 0 bases, with 4 bases of the junction left unmatched. Here the CDR3 DNA reads TGTGCCAGCCAGAGACAGGGGAGCACAGATACGCAGTATTTT. This codes for CASQRQGSTDTQYF.

The chain combines TRBV2 with TRBJ2-1; 10 bases align to TRBD2. Germline V lookup: CDR1 SNHLY, CDR2 FYNNEI. The V gene end was trimmed by 6 bases and the J gene end by 6 bases; junction bases not matched to a gene: 11. This CDR3 comprises 16 residues. The CDR3 loop is CASRRIAGGGGNEQFF. Here the CDR3 DNA reads TGTGCCAGCAGGCGGATAGCGGGAGGCGGAGGCAATGAGCAGTTCTTC.

This clone was recorded a few times. The V and J genes are TRBV3-1 (or the pseudogene TRBV3-2) and TRBJ1-1, with TRBD1 identical over 11 bases. The germline CDR1 and CDR2 sequences are LGHDT and YNNKEL (reference sequence). Trimming took 4 bases from V and 4 from J; bases not matched to a gene: 2. The CDR3 sequence is 14 residues long. The CDR3 region has the DNA TGTGCCAGCAGCCCCGGGACAGGGGGCACTGAAGCTTTCTTT. It is translated as CASSPGTGGTEAFF.

J is TRBJ2-7 and V is TRBV9, with 8 bases matching TRBD1. This CDR3 spans 15 amino acids. The germline gives CDR1 SGDLS, CDR2 YYNGEE. The junction had 8 bases not matched to a gene; V was cut back by 3 bases and J by 3 bases. Written as DNA, the CDR3 is TGTGCCAGCAGCGCCGACGGACAGGGCAACTACGAGCAGTACTTC. Translation gives CASSADGQGNYEQYF.